The 10 T cell receptor beta chains presented below share a single source sample, sequenced in a study of T cell responses to AZD1222 COVID-19 vaccine. Sequencing used immunoSEQ multiplex PCR; TCRdb keeps in-frame clones, though not all of them. The data show roughly 160,000 clones, about 91% seen once. The sequencing used peripheral blood, collected 28 days after the second AZD1222 dose. The receptor source for this set is an adult who received the AZD1222 COVID-19 vaccine.

This chain connects TRBV20-1 to TRBJ2-1, with 9 bases lining up with TRBD2. Germline CDR1 DFQATT, CDR2 SNEGSKA (reference sequence). The CDR3 runs to 15 residues. V lost 3 bases and J lost 8; bases outside the gene matches: 11. The CDR3 region is CSASRSVAGADEQFF. CDR3 in DNA: TGCAGTGCTAGTAGGTCCGTAGCGGGGGCAGATGAGCAGTTCTTC.

The rearrangement uses TRBV15 and TRBJ2-7; D is perhaps TRBD2 (7 bases). The germline V gene has CDR1 LNHNV and CDR2 YYDKDF (reference sequence). This CDR3 region has 18 residues. V was clipped by 1 base and J by 6 bases, with 25 bases between them. The CDR3 DNA reads as TGTGCCACCAGCAGAGGCTTAGCCACCCGGGCGGGGGCTACCGAGCAGTACTTC. Protein sequence: CATSRGLATRAGATEQYF.

The rearrangement links TRBV18 to TRBJ1-1, with TRBD1 matching 9 bases. The CDR3 spans 14 residues. J gave up 0 bases and V 4 bases, and 0 bases lay outside the gene matches. From germline, CDR1 is KGHSH and CDR2 LQKENI. The CDR3 DNA reads TGTGCCAGCTCACGACAGGGGGTGAACACTGAAGCTTTCTTT. Its protein is CASSRQGVNTEAFF.

The chain recombines TRBV23-1 with TRBJ1-6; tentative D call: TRBD1 (6 bases). Being an ORF, TRBV23-1 has a function that is uncertain. The CDR3 has 14 amino acids. V dropped 2 bases and J dropped 9 bases, with 11 bases sitting between them. The CDR3 DNA sequence: TGCGCCAGCAGTCAACACAGGGCCTCTTCACCCCTCCACTTT. Amino acid sequence: CASSQHRASSPLHF.

This chain uses TRBV27 with TRBJ2-3, with a possible D match to TRBD2 (6 bases). Looked up from germline, CDR1 is MNHEY and CDR2 is SMNVEV (reference sequence). This CDR3 is 14 amino acids long. Trimming cost V 6 bases and J 5 bases, with 15 bases left between them. This CDR3 reads CASRPKEGGDTQYF. The CDR3 bases are TGTGCCAGCAGGCCGAAGGAGGGCGGAGATACGCAGTATTTT.

J is TRBJ1-1 and V is TRBV28; TRBD1 agrees at 7 bases. Germline assignment: CDR1 MDHEN and CDR2 SYDVKM. This CDR3 has 14 amino acids. The V and J ends lost 2 bases and 0 bases, in that order; junction bases with no gene match: 0. The DNA of the CDR3 is TGTGCCAGCAGTTTAGGACAGGTGAACACTGAAGCTTTCTTT. It codes for CASSLGQVNTEAFF.

CDR3 sequence reads: CASSFPAGELFF. CDR3 in DNA: TGTGCCAGCAGTTTTCCGGCCGGGGAGCTGTTTTTT. The chain joins TRBV12-3 or TRBV12-4 to TRBJ2-2; D is undetermined. This CDR3 has 12 residues. V dropped 3 bases and J dropped 6 bases, with 5 bases sitting between them.

The rearrangement links TRBV18 to TRBJ2-7; tentatively, D is TRBD1 (6 bases). The CDR3 runs 15 residues. V was pared by 2 bases and J by 0 bases, with 11 bases between. Germline V gives CDR1 KGHSH, CDR2 LQKENI. The DNA for the CDR3 is TGTGCCAGCTCACCAAGACAGGTACCCTCCTACGAGCAGTACTTC. Translation gives CASSPRQVPSYEQYF.

The chain combines TRBV27 with TRBJ2-7; perhaps TRBD1 as D (7 bases). Trimming stripped 5 bases from V and 2 bases from J, with 19 bases between. This CDR3 is 16 amino acids long. The germline gives CDR1 MNHEY, CDR2 SMNVEV (reference sequence). CDR3 DNA: TGTGCCAGCAGTCTAGCGACAGGGAGGAGGGCCTACGAGCAGTACTTC. This sequence encodes CASSLATGRRAYEQYF.

The V call is TRBV7-2, the J call TRBJ2-2; the D gene is possibly TRBD2 (5 bases). CDR1 and CDR2 (germline): SGHTA, FQGNSA. V was pared by 7 bases and J by 5 bases, with 20 bases between. The CDR3 has 16 amino acids. The CDR3 loop reads CASTQRRSAFTGELFF. The CDR3 DNA sequence: TGTGCCAGCACCCAGAGGAGGAGTGCATTTACCGGGGAGCTGTTTTTT.